These 20 T cell receptor beta chains came from one sample sequenced in a study of T cell changes during pregnancy in multiple sclerosis. TCRdb keeps only in-frame clones here, not all; method: immunoSEQ multiplex PCR. The table has about 20,000 clones, 80% to 90% seen once. The sequences come from CD8+ T cells from peripheral blood mononuclear cells, collected in the second trimester of pregnancy. Receptors were obtained from a female donor in good health, enrolled as a control in a pregnancy study.

This chain connects TRBV6-5 to TRBJ2-7; 10 bases are a match to TRBD1. CDR1 is MNHEY and CDR2 is SVGAGI in the germline V gene. This CDR3 is 15 amino acids long. With V trimmed by 6 bases and J by 0 bases, 5 bases remained unmatched. CDR3 sequence (DNA): TGTGCCAGCAGCCCCGGGACAGGGGTCTCCTACGAGCAGTACTTC. Amino acids: CASSPGTGVSYEQYF.

This chain joins TRBV7-6 and TRBJ2-7; 8 bases map to TRBD1. In germline, CDR1 is SGHVS, CDR2 FNYEAQ. J lost 3 bases, V lost 5 bases, and 6 bases had no gene match. CDR3 length: 14 amino acids. The CDR3 region has the DNA TGTGCCAGCAGCCTGCCGGGACAGGACTACGAGCAGTACTTC. Translation gives CASSLPGQDYEQYF.

The chain recombines TRBV5-1 with TRBJ1-4, with TRBD1 matching 7 bases. The CDR3 consists of 14 residues. V lost 1 base, J lost 8 bases, and 5 bases stayed unmatched. The germline V gene has CDR1 SGHRS and CDR2 YFSETQ. The CDR3 DNA sequence: TGCGCCAGCAGCTTGACAGGGGTTGGAGAAAAACTGTTTTTT. Its protein is CASSLTGVGEKLFF.

The gene calls are TRBV9 and TRBJ2-2, with 11 bases identical to TRBD2. Germline-derived CDR1 and CDR2 are SGDLS and YYNGEE. The CDR3 contains 16 residues. V was clipped by 2 bases and J by 6 bases; unmatched bases: 6. The DNA of the CDR3 is TGTGCCAGCAGCGTTTATAGCGGGGGGGCCTCCGGGGAGCTGTTTTTT. Protein product: CASSVYSGGASGELFF.

This chain uses TRBV7-6 with TRBJ1-4, with 11 positions matching TRBD1. The germline V gene encodes CDR1 SGHVS and CDR2 FNYEAQ. CDR3 length equals 15 residues. J lost 10 bases, V lost 6 bases, and 10 bases had no gene match. The CDR3 region is CASRSGQGALGKLFF. The CDR3 DNA reads TGTGCCAGCAGATCCGGACAGGGGGCGCTAGGAAAACTGTTTTTT.

The gene calls are TRBV19 and TRBJ2-2; 14 positions match TRBD2. CDR1 is LNHDA and CDR2 is SQIVND in the germline V gene (reference sequence). The V and J ends lost 5 bases and 4 bases, in that order; junction bases with no gene match: 6. The CDR3 is 17 amino acids. The CDR3, as DNA: TGTGCCAGTAGTGCGGGACTAGCGGGAGCTGGCACCGGGGAGCTGTTTTTT. Residues: CASSAGLAGAGTGELFF. The variable domain in full, completed from reference TRBV19 and TRBJ2-2, reads DGGITQSPKYLFRKEGQNVTLSCEQNLNHDAMYWYRQDPGQGLRLIYYSQIVNDFQKGDIAEGYSVSREKKESFPLTVTSAQKNPTAFYLCASSAGLAGAGTGELFFGEGSRLTVL.

The V gene is TRBV6-4, the J gene TRBJ2-1; possible D gene TRBD2, 5 bases. This CDR3 is built from 15 residues. Looked up from germline, CDR1 is MRHNA and CDR2 is SNTAGT. The V and J ends lost 3 bases and 3 bases respectively, with 12 bases between them. CDR3 loop: CASSEGISDYNEQFF. The CDR3 DNA is TGTGCCAGCAGTGAAGGAATTAGCGACTACAATGAGCAGTTCTTC.

This chain connects TRBV29-1 to TRBJ2-5; D is unclear. The DNA end favors TRBJ2-7, so the J call may be wrong. From germline, CDR1 is SQVTM and CDR2 ANQGSEA. The length of the CDR3 is 13 residues. In nucleotides, the CDR3 is TGCAGCGTTAGAGGTCTCACCTCCTACGAGCAGTACTTC. Its protein is CSVRGLTSYEQYF.

The genes are TRBV19 and TRBJ2-2; 12 positions match TRBD1. The CDR3 covers 18 residues. Germline CDR1 LNHDA, CDR2 SQIVND (reference sequence). V lost 3 bases, J lost 4 bases, and 9 bases stayed unmatched. CDR3 sequence reads: CASSMAWGQGARTGELFF. CDR3 sequence (DNA): TGTGCCAGTAGTATGGCGTGGGGACAGGGGGCGCGCACCGGGGAGCTGTTTTTT.

This sequence joins TRBV6-6 and TRBJ2-4, with 10 bases aligning to TRBD1. The CDR3 spans 15 residues. CDR1 and CDR2 from the germline V gene are MNHNY and SVGAGI (reference sequence). Losses at the gene ends were 5 bases for V and 7 bases for J; bases not matched to a gene: 8. The CDR3 reads CASSPEGTGVNIQYF. CDR3 nucleotide sequence: TGTGCCAGCAGTCCCGAGGGGACAGGGGTTAACATTCAGTACTTC.

V and J are TRBV29-1 and TRBJ1-2, with TRBD1 matching over 10 bases. Germline assignment: CDR1 SQVTM and CDR2 ANQGSEA. CDR3 length equals 18 residues. The V and J ends lost 5 bases and 4 bases, in that order; junction bases with no gene match: 19. CDR3 nucleotide sequence: TGCAGCGTTACAACCCCGCCGGGACAGGGGAGGGTCGGCTATGGCTACACCTTC. Protein: CSVTTPPGQGRVGYGYTF.

This clone was counted a single time. This chain links TRBV5-5 with TRBJ2-5; D remains ambiguous. This CDR3 has 17 residues. CDR1 SGHKS and CDR2 YYEKEE come from the germline V gene (reference sequence). Trimming shortened V by 2 bases and J by 2 bases, and 19 bases separated the two germline ends. In DNA, the CDR3 is TGTGCCAGCAGCTTAGCGTTAGTTTTGACGGTTCAAGAGACCCAGTACTTC. It specifies CASSLALVLTVQETQYF.

V usage is TRBV6-4 and J usage is TRBJ2-3, with 13 nucleotides matching TRBD2. Germline CDR1 reads MRHNA; CDR2 reads SNTAGT. Trimming cost V 6 bases and J 4 bases; bases outside gene matches: 4. The CDR3 loop spans 15 amino acids. The CDR3 region has the DNA TGTGCCAGCAGCTTGACTAGCGGGAGGCCAGATACGCAGTATTTT. This translates into CASSLTSGRPDTQYF.

This rearrangement joins TRBV2 to TRBJ1-5; perhaps TRBD1 as D (5 bases). With 2 bases removed from V and 0 bases from J, the gap between germline ends came to 17 bases. CDR1 and CDR2 (germline): SNHLY, FYNNEI. The length of the CDR3 is 18 residues. The CDR3 protein is CASSEMFAGGDSNQPQHF. The CDR3 nucleotides read TGTGCCAGCAGTGAAATGTTCGCGGGGGGGGATAGCAATCAGCCCCAGCATTTT.

V and J are TRBV2 and TRBJ1-1; D uncertain. V shed 7 bases and J shed 1 base, with 16 bases lying between them. The germline gives CDR1 SNHLY, CDR2 FYNNEI. This CDR3 has 15 residues. In DNA, the CDR3 is TGTGCCAGCAATCTGGCAGGCCGGGGGAACACTGAAGCTTTCTTT. Translated, it gives CASNLAGRGNTEAFF.

V gene TRBV5-5 combines with J gene TRBJ2-1, with D perhaps TRBD1 (6 bases). The CDR3 length is 13 residues. The germline V and J ends were trimmed by 4 bases and 10 bases, with 15 bases remaining between them. Germline CDR1 and CDR2: SGHKS and YYEKEE (reference sequence). Here the CDR3 reads CASSPGGLEEQFF. CDR3 coding DNA: TGTGCCAGCAGCCCTGGGGGCTTGGAAGAGCAGTTCTTC.

The V and J genes are TRBV5-1 and TRBJ1-2, with TRBD1 matching over 7 bases. Germline lookup yields CDR1 SGHRS and CDR2 YFSETQ. V shed 4 bases, J shed 2 bases, and the junction held 11 bases outside the gene matches. The CDR3 consists of 16 residues. The CDR3: CASSPRTGLGNYGYTF. The CDR3 DNA follows: TGCGCCAGCAGCCCCAGGACAGGCCTCGGGAACTATGGCTACACCTTC.

This clone was seen just once. The gene calls are TRBV19 and TRBJ2-5; tentatively, D is TRBD1 (5 bases). This CDR3 comprises 15 residues. The germline V gene has CDR1 LNHDA and CDR2 SQIVND (reference sequence). V was shortened by 6 bases and J by 2 bases, with 16 bases between the two germline ends. The CDR3 is CASRQQATSQETQYF. CDR3 in DNA: TGTGCCAGTAGGCAACAGGCTACCAGTCAAGAGACCCAGTACTTC.

The CDR3 DNA is TGTGCCAGCAGTGACACACAAAACTCCTACAATGAGCAGTTCTTC. Protein product: CASSDTQNSYNEQFF. V and J are TRBV2 and TRBJ2-1; D remains ambiguous. Germline CDR1 SNHLY, CDR2 FYNNEI. The V end was cut by 3 bases, the J end by 0 bases, with 9 bases between. The CDR3 has 15 residues. The variable domain in full, with the rest retrieved from reference TRBV2 and TRBJ2-1, is EPEVTQTPSHQVTQMGQEVILRCVPISNHLYFYWYRQILGQKVEFLVSFYNNEISEKSEIFDDQFSVERPDGSNFTLKIRSTKLEDSAMYFCASSDTQNSYNEQFFGPGTRLTVL.

The genes are TRBV11-2 and TRBJ2-4; D call uncertain. The CDR3 length is 18 residues. Deletions cut 5 bases from V and 0 bases from J, with 20 bases between. Germline lookup yields CDR1 SGHAT and CDR2 FQNNGV. The CDR3: CASSPEPPESLAKNIQYF. The CDR3 nucleotides read TGTGCCAGCAGCCCCGAACCCCCTGAGAGTTTAGCCAAAAACATTCAGTACTTC.